This T cell receptor beta chain appears in the sequencing data of a study of identical twins (dated by TCRdb to 2016 to 2017). Study-level background: To test whether fetal clonotypes persist, this study deep-sequenced TCR alpha and beta repertoires from monozygotic twins, from unrelated adults of various ages, and from cord blood. To rule out contamination, the twin experiments were replicated at different times with different library preparation protocols.

At the junction V is shortened by 4 bases and J by 4 bases, with 16 bases in between. CDR1 and CDR2 were assigned from the germline V gene as KGHSH and LQKENI. The CDR3 contains 15 residues, cysteine and phenylalanine counted. Only the CDR3 portion is preserved as DNA: 45 bases, with reading frame beginning at the first base. The library was built by means of 5' RACE. Sequencing was carried out with an Illumina HiSeq 2000. Template switching introduced a universal primer binding site; the final cDNA contained a unique molecular identifier, enabling accurate counting of TCR cDNA molecules. Specific primers in the conserved constant-segment region were used to synthesize first-strand cDNA for the TCR alpha and beta chains. To control for contamination, every cDNA library carried two barcodes: a SMART-Mk sample barcode plus Illumina barcodes. Two successive PCR steps introduced TruSeq adapter sequences along with Illumina sample barcodes. The Illumina HiSeq platform was used with custom primers to sequence TCR alpha and beta cDNA libraries. Processing in the source paper ran as follows. Raw reads were processed with MiGEC to extract unique molecular identifiers, and MiXCR was used to determine CDR3 positions. For each individual, recombination models were inferred using an EM algorithm with the repgenHMM and IGoR tools. The analysis of shared clonotypes was done with the tcR package in R, with sharing normalized by the product of cloneset sizes. To study raw recombination without the effects of thymic and clonal selection, out-of-frame nonproductive sequences were analyzed. TCRdb's own reprocessing of the public reads used fastp at Q25 and MiXCR and kept productive beta chains. Each entry merges the rows of one CDR3 protein and shows their most common DNA and genes. The V and J calls shown here were made by TCRdb, not taken from the authors' results. The sample yields hundreds of thousands of distinct CDR3 sequences; 8.5% to 9.5% were counted once. The top ten clonotypes cover approximately 0.94% of the sample.

Every donor in the study was a healthy Caucasian. Three pairs of female monozygotic twins, all aged roughly 18 to 30 years, made up the twin cohort. Peripheral blood mononuclear cells were used as the source from which RNA for TCR libraries was isolated. Study-wide conclusions, independent of this receptor: Because the same donors could not be followed over many years, conclusions were based on cross-sectional statistical analysis. A weaker excess of twin sharing was found in beta out-of-frame sequences because the signal-to-noise ratio was lowered by fewer shared sequences. Zero-insertion analyses could be partly confounded by invariant T cells such as MAIT and iNKT, although diverse VJ usage argued against such confounding for most clonotypes. Recombination models systematically underestimated out-of-frame TCR alpha sharing in monozygotic twins but agreed with sharing between unrelated individuals. Compared with coincidental sharing between unrelated individuals, out-of-frame TCR alpha sequences shared between twins showed an excess of sequences with low generation probability. Abundant cord blood beta clonotypes carried fewer insertions; young adult naive repertoires showed a weaker similar trend, while memory repertoires showed none.

This clonotype was picked up a small number of times. Its binding antigen is unknown. Base qualities are missing; no much larger clone stands one base away. These data also featured in a second study, about yellow fever vaccine responses in identical twins. The second study reports: According to the authors, the vaccine-induced T cell response in identical twins seemed to be partly convergent and partly specific to each individual. Focusing on identical twins, the study followed the T cell clones that responded to the vaccine, and did so with precision.

The rearrangement joined TRBV18 to TRBJ1-1, with an unclear D gene assignment. This clonotype originated in a woman under 30 in good health. Sequenced input: PBMCs. The nucleotide sequence is given as TGTGCCAGCTCACGGGCCGGCGCGCTTGCCACTGAAGCTTTCTTT. The encoded protein is CASSRAGALATEAFF.